This entry lists 14 T cell receptor beta chains sequenced from one sample in a study of shared clonotypes between healthy human individuals. Naive CD8 cells lacked CD45RO, underwent positive selection for CCR7 and left out terminally differentiated effector memory CD45RA+ cells. Repertoires were generated with immunoSEQ multiplex PCR, while TCRdb's copy carries only in-frame clones and drops some. Seen here are roughly 1,800,000 clones, approximately 94% observed once, and the top ten hold around 1.2%. The sample comprised naive CD8+ T cells sorted from blood. These receptor sequences come from a man younger than 35 in good health.

J is TRBJ2-7 and V is TRBV4-3, with D perhaps TRBD1 (5 bases). The CDR3 has 16 residues. Germline lookup yields CDR1 LGHNA and CDR2 YSLEER. The V gene lost 0 bases and the J gene lost 2 bases, with 14 bases spanning the gap. The CDR3 DNA reads TGCGCCAGCAGCCAAGATTCGACAGATCCCCCCTACGAGCAGTACTTC. This sequence encodes CASSQDSTDPPYEQYF.

V gene TRBV5-1 combines with J gene TRBJ2-7; 14 bases are shared with TRBD2. The CDR3 spans 17 residues. The J segment lost 7 bases and the V segment lost 4 bases, leaving 13 bases of the junction unmatched. Germline CDR1 SGHRS, CDR2 YFSETQ. For the CDR3, the DNA is TGCGCCAGCAGCCAGGTGGGACTAGCGGGAGTTCCCGGTGAGCAGTACTTC. Its protein is CASSQVGLAGVPGEQYF.

This rearrangement joins TRBV29-1 to TRBJ2-1; maybe TRBD1 (6 bases). Germline CDR1 and CDR2: SQVTM and ANQGSEA. This CDR3 has 13 amino acids. The V end lost 7 bases, the J end lost 6 bases, and 16 bases lay between the germline ends. The chain's CDR3 is CSGSGTPVNEQFF. As DNA, the CDR3 is TGCAGCGGATCCGGGACACCGGTCAATGAGCAGTTCTTC.

The chain carries TRBV5-6 and TRBJ1-2; TRBD1 matches 8 bases. CDR1 SGHDT and CDR2 YYEEEE come from the germline V gene. The CDR3 consists of 15 residues. With 4 bases clipped from V and 4 bases from J, the junction kept 9 bases outside the gene matches. The CDR3 sequence is CASSPDRGIAYGYTF. CDR3 nucleotides: TGTGCCAGCAGCCCAGACAGGGGTATAGCCTATGGCTACACCTTC.

V is TRBV19 and J is TRBJ2-7; D is unresolved. Germline V gives CDR1 LNHDA, CDR2 SQIVND (reference sequence). The CDR3 has 13 residues. The ends were cut back, 1 base at V and 4 bases at J, with 8 bases in the middle. CDR3 nucleotide sequence: TGTGCCAGTAGTATAGGTCCAGAGTACGAGCAGTACTTC. It specifies CASSIGPEYEQYF.

The J gene is TRBJ1-1, the V gene TRBV7-9; D may be TRBD1 (5 bases). The CDR3 covers 13 residues. The ends were cut back, 5 bases at V and 4 bases at J, with 11 bases in the middle. Germline CDR1 and CDR2: SEHNR and FQNEAQ (reference sequence). The CDR3 DNA sequence: TGTGCCAGCAGCCCACCGGGGACCACTGAAGCTTTCTTT. The encoded protein is CASSPPGTTEAFF.

CDR3 residues: CASSQVTEQGNGGGYTF. The CDR3 DNA is TGCGCCAGCAGCCAAGTTACGGAACAGGGGAATGGGGGTGGCTACACCTTC. The chain combines TRBV4-3 with TRBJ1-2, with TRBD1 identical over 7 bases. The CDR3 length is 17 residues. Germline values: CDR1 LGHNA, CDR2 YSLEER. With 1 base clipped from V and 7 bases from J, the junction kept 15 bases outside the gene matches.

This chain links TRBV4-1 with TRBJ1-1; unclear D gene. The CDR3 contains 13 residues. V gave up 6 bases and J gave up 5 bases, with 13 bases separating them. Germline V gene sequence: CDR1 MGHRA, CDR2 YSYEKL. The CDR3 region is CASSEDPITEAFF. CDR3 nucleotides: TGCGCCAGCAGTGAGGACCCTATAACTGAAGCTTTCTTT.

Points on this clone: Other DNA sequences of this sample code for an identical CDR3. The chain's CDR3 is CASSPGVSYNEQFF. CDR3 nucleotide sequence: TGTGCCAGCAGCCCGGGAGTATCCTACAATGAGCAGTTCTTC. This chain joins TRBV7-8 and TRBJ2-1; the D gene is possibly TRBD2 (6 bases). Germline V gives CDR1 SGHVS, CDR2 FQNEAQ. V was clipped by 5 bases and J by 1 base, with 9 bases between them. The length of the CDR3 is 14 residues.

The gene calls are TRBV5-1 and TRBJ2-1; D not certain. The length of the CDR3 is 15 residues. The germline V gene encodes CDR1 SGHRS and CDR2 YFSETQ. The ends were cut back, 1 base at V and 1 base at J, with 9 bases in the middle. CDR3 DNA: TGCGCCAGCAGCTTGAGAATCACTTCCTACAATGAGCAGTTCTTC. Amino acids: CASSLRITSYNEQFF.

On this clone: Other DNA sequences from this sample encode an identical CDR3 as well. This chain uses TRBV5-6 with TRBJ2-7, with unresolved D. Germline V CDR1 and CDR2: SGHDT, YYEEEE. The CDR3 runs to 13 residues. The V end was cut by 0 bases, the J end by 1 base, with 5 bases between. This chain's CDR3 is CASSLDISYEQYF. The CDR3 DNA follows: TGTGCCAGCAGCTTGGACATATCCTACGAGCAGTACTTC.

The V gene is TRBV27, the J gene TRBJ1-5; D is undetermined. The CDR3 runs to 16 residues. Deletions cut 2 bases from V and 0 bases from J, with 11 bases between. Germline V CDR1 and CDR2: MNHEY, SMNVEV (reference sequence). DNA for the CDR3: TGTGCCAGCAGTTTAACGGGCACCCTTAGCAATCAGCCCCAGCATTTT. It translates to CASSLTGTLSNQPQHF.

About this clone itself: The same CDR3 can be traced to other DNA sequences in this sample. The V and J genes are TRBV5-1 and TRBJ2-7; 10 bases line up with TRBD1. Germline assignment: CDR1 SGHRS and CDR2 YFSETQ. CDR3 length equals 13 residues. V trimming: 3 bases; J trimming: 5 bases; junction bases outside the gene matches: 2. The CDR3 region has the DNA TGCGCCAGCAGCTGGACAGGGGGTGACGAGCAGTACTTC. Its translation is CASSWTGGDEQYF.

This rearrangement joins TRBV14 to TRBJ1-2; D not certain. Looked up from germline, CDR1 is SGHDN and CDR2 is FVKESK. Trimming pared 0 bases from V and 4 bases from J, leaving 6 bases between. This CDR3 spans 13 amino acids. DNA of the CDR3: TGTGCCAGCAGCCAAGACGGAGTCTATGGCTACACCTTC. It yields the protein CASSQDGVYGYTF. Based on the CDR3 plus reference TRBV14 and TRBJ1-2, the full variable domain is EAGVTQFPSHSVIEKGQTVTLRCDPISGHDNLYWYRRVMGKEIKFLLHFVKESKQDESGMPNNRFLAERTGGTYSTLKVQPAELEDSGVYFCASSQDGVYGYTFGSGTRLTVV.